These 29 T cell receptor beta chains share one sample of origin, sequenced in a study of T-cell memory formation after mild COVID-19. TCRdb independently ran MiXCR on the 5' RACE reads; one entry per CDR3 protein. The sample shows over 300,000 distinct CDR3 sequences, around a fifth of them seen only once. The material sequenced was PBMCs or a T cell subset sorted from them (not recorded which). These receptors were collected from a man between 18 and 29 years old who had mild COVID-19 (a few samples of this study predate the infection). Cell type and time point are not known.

CDR3 sequence: CATTTGVEITEAFF. In DNA, the CDR3 is TGTGCCACCACGACAGGGGTGGAGATCACTGAAGCTTTCTTT. The V and J genes are TRBV15 and TRBJ1-1; 8 bases are a match to TRBD1. Losses at the gene ends were 7 bases for V and 4 bases for J; bases not matched to a gene: 8. The CDR3 length is 14 residues. Germline V gene sequence: CDR1 LNHNV, CDR2 YYDKDF (reference sequence).

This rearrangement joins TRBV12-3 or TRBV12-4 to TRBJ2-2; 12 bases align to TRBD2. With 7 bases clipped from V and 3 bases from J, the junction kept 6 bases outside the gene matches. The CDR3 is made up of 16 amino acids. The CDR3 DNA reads TGTGCCAGCACCGGACTAGCGGGGTATGACACCGGGGAGCTGTTTTTT. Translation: CASTGLAGYDTGELFF.

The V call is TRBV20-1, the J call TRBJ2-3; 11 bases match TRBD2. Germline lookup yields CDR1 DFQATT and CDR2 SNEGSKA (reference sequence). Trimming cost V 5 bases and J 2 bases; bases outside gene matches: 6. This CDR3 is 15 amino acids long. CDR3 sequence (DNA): TGCAGTGCTGAAAAGACTAGCGGGGCCACAGATACGCAGTATTTT. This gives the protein CSAEKTSGATDTQYF.

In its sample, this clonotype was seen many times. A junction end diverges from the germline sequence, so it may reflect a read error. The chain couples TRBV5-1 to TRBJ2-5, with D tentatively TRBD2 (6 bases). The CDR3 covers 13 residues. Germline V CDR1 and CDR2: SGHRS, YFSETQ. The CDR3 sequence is CASSSGLQETQYF. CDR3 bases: TGTGCCAGCAGCTCGGGACTTCAAGAGACCCAGTACTTC.

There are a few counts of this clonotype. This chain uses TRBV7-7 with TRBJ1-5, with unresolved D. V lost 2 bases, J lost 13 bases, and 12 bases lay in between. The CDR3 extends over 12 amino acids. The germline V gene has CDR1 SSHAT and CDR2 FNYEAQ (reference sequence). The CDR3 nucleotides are TGTGCCAGCAGCTTAAAGTCGGGGTTTCAGCATTTT. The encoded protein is CASSLKSGFQHF.

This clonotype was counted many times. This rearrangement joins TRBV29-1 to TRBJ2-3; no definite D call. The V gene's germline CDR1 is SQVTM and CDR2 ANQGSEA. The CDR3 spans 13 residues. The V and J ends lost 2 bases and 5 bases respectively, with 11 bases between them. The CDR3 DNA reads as TGCAGCGTTGAACCCGATCCGGGAGATACGCAGTATTTT. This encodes CSVEPDPGDTQYF.

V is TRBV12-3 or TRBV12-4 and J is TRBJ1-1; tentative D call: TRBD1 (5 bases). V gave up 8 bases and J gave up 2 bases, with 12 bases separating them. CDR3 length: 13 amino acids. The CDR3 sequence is CASRGTVNTEAFF. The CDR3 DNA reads TGTGCCAGCCGAGGGACGGTCAACACTGAAGCTTTCTTT.

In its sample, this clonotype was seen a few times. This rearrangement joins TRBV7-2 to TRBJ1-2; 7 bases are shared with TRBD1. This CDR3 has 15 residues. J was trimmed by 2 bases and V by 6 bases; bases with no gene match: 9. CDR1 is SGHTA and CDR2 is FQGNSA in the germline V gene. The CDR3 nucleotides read TGTGCCAGCAGGGGTGGGACAGCCTTAAACTATGGCTACACCTTC. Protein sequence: CASRGGTALNYGYTF.

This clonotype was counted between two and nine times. The CDR3 protein is CASSPPPGLAASDTQYF. DNA of the CDR3: TGTGCCAGCAGTCCCCCCCCGGGACTAGCGGCTTCAGATACGCAGTATTTT. This chain connects TRBV12-3 or TRBV12-4 to TRBJ2-3, with 11 bases lining up with TRBD2. V dropped 5 bases and J dropped 4; count of bases not matched to a gene: 11. This CDR3 comprises 17 residues.

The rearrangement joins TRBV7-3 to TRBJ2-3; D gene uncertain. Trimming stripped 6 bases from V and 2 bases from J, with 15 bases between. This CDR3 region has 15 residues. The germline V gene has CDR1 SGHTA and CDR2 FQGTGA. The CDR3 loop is CASRDRGHATDTQYF. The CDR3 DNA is TGTGCCAGCAGGGACCGAGGCCATGCCACAGATACGCAGTATTTT.

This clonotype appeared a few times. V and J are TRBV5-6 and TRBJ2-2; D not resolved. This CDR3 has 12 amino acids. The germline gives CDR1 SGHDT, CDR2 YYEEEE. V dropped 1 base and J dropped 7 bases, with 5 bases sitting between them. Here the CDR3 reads CASSLWFGELFF. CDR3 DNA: TGTGCCAGCAGCTTGTGGTTCGGGGAGCTGTTTTTT.

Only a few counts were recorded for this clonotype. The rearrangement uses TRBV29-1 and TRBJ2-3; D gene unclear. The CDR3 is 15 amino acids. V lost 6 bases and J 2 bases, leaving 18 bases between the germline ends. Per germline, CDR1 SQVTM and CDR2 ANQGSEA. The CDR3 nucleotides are TGCAGCGTCGATGGAACAGAGCGAATCACAGATACGCAGTATTTT. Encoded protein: CSVDGTERITDTQYF.

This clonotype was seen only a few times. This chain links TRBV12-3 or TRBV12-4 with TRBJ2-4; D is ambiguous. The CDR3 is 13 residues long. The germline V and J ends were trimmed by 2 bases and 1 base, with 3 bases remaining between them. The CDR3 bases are TGTGCCAGCAGTTTAATGGCCAAAAACATTCAGTACTTC. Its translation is CASSLMAKNIQYF.

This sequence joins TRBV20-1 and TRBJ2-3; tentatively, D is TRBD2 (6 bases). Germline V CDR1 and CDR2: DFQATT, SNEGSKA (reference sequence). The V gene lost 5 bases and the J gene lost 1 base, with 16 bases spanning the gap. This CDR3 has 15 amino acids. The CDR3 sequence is CSAPLANTGTDTQYF. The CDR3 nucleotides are TGCAGTGCTCCTCTAGCGAACACGGGCACAGATACGCAGTATTTT.

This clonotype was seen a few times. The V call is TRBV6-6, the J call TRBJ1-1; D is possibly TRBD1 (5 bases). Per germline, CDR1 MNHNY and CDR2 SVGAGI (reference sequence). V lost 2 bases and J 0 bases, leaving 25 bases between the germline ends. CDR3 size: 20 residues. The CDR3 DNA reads TGTGCCAGCAGTTACGTTTCCTTGGGCGGGAGGGGATTGGTGAACACTGAAGCTTTCTTT. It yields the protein CASSYVSLGGRGLVNTEAFF.

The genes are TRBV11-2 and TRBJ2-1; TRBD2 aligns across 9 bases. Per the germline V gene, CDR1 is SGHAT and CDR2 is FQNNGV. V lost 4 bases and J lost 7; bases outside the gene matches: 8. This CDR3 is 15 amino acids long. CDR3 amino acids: CASSWLAGGLNEQFF. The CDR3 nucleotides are TGTGCCAGCAGCTGGTTGGCGGGGGGGCTTAATGAGCAGTTCTTC.

Here the CDR3 DNA reads TGTGCCAGCAGTTACTCCCCGGGACTAGCGGGGGGGACTCACTTCGGTGAGCAGTTCTTC. Encoded protein: CASSYSPGLAGGTHFGEQFF. V is TRBV6-2 or TRBV6-3 and J is TRBJ2-1; 16 bases agree with TRBD2. The V gene end was trimmed by 0 bases and the J gene end by 9 bases; junction bases not matched to a gene: 14. The CDR3 is 20 residues long. Germline CDR1 and CDR2: MNHEY and SVGEGT.

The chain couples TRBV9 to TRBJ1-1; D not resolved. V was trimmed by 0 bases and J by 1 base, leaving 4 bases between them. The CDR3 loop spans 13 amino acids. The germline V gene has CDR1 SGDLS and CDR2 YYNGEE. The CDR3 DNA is TGTGCCAGCAGCGTAGGTACGAACACTGAAGCTTTCTTT. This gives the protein CASSVGTNTEAFF.

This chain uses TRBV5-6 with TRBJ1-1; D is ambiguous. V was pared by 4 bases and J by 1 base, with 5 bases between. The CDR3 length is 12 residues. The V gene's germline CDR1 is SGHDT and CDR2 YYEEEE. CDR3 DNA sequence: TGTGCCAGCAGCCGACAGAACACTGAAGCTTTCTTT. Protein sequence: CASSRQNTEAFF.

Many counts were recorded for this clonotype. CDR3 in amino acids: CASSQDPSGGYEQYF. CDR3 nucleotides: TGCGCCAGCAGCCAAGACCCTAGCGGAGGCTACGAGCAGTACTTC. The rearrangement links TRBV4-3 to TRBJ2-7, with 7 bases fitting TRBD2. This CDR3 is 15 amino acids long. The trim removed 0 bases at V and 3 bases at J, leaving 5 bases unmatched. Germline V gene sequence: CDR1 LGHNA, CDR2 YSLEER.

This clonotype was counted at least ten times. The CDR3 nucleotides read TGTGCCAGCTCATTGACAGGGGACGATTCACCCCTCCACTTT. Its translation is CASSLTGDDSPLHF. This sequence joins TRBV18 and TRBJ1-6, with TRBD1 identical over 8 bases. With 5 bases clipped from V and 8 bases from J, the junction kept 5 bases outside the gene matches. Germline V gene lookup returns CDR1 KGHSH and CDR2 LQKENI. The CDR3 runs to 14 residues.

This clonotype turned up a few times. The CDR3: CASSLEEVGTYEQYF. DNA for the CDR3: TGTGCCAGCAGCTTAGAGGAGGTAGGAACCTACGAGCAGTACTTC. The rearrangement uses TRBV7-8 and TRBJ2-7, with D possibly TRBD2 on 5 matching bases. The length of the CDR3 is 15 residues. Trimming removed 1 base from V and 2 bases from J, with 12 bases in between. CDR1 is SGHVS and CDR2 is FQNEAQ in the germline V gene.

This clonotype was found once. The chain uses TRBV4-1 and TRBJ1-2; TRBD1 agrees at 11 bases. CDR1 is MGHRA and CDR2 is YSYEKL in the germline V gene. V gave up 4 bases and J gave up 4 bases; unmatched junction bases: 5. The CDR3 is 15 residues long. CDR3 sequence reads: CASSRTGGAGYGYTF. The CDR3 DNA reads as TGCGCCAGCAGCCGGACAGGGGGCGCAGGCTATGGCTACACCTTC.

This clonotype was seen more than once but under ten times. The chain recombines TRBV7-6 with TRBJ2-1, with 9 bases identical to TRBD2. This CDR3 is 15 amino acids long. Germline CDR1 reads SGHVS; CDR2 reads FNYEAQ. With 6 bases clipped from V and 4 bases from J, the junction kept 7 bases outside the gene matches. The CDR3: CASSPRLAEYNEQFF. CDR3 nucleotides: TGTGCCAGCAGTCCTCGACTAGCGGAGTACAATGAGCAGTTCTTC.

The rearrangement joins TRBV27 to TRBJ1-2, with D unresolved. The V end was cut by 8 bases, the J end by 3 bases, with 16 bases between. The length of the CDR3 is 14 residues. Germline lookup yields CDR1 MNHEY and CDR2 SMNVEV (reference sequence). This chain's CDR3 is CASASPSPDYGYTF. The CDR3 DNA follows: TGTGCCAGCGCATCCCCCTCCCCGGACTATGGCTACACCTTC.

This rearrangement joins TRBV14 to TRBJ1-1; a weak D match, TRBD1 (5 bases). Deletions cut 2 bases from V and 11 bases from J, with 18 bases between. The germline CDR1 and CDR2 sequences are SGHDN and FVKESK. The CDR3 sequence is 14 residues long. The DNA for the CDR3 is TGTGCCAGCAGCCAACAAACAGGTGGGAGTGATGCTTTCTTT. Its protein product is CASSQQTGGSDAFF.

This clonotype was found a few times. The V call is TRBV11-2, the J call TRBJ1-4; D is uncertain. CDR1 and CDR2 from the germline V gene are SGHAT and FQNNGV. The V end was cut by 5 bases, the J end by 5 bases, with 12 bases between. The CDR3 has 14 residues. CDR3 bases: TGTGCCAGCAGCCCGGGGTATTCCAATGAAAAACTGTTTTTT. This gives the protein CASSPGYSNEKLFF.

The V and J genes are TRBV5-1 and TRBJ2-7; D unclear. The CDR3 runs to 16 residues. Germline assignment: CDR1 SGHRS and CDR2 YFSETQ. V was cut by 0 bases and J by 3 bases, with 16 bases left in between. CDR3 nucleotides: TGCGCCAGCAGCTTGGCCGCGAATCCCTGGGTCTACGAGCAGTACTTC. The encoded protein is CASSLAANPWVYEQYF.

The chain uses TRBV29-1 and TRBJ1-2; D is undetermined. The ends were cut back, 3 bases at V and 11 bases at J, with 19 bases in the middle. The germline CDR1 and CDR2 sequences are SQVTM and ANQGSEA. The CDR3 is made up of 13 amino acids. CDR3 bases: TGCAGCGTTGAGGTGACCCCTATTTCTGGTTACACCTTC. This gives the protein CSVEVTPISGYTF.